One and the same sample provided the 8 T cell receptor beta chains below, sequenced in a study of blood T cells in healthy people across ages. A J-beta primer mix and a sample-barcoded 5' primer were used in a second PCR of roughly 6 to 11 cycles. Each CDR3 protein is one row after TCRdb ran MiXCR on the 5' RACE reads. The data hold hundreds of thousands of distinct CDR3 sequences, with roughly 58% observed a single time. Sequencing input: blood. These receptors all come from a man in his fifties or sixties in good health.

The J gene is TRBJ1-4, the V gene TRBV20-1; TRBD1 is a possible D gene (5 bases). V lost 1 base to trimming and J lost 3 bases, with 6 bases between them. Germline V lookup: CDR1 DFQATT, CDR2 SNEGSKA (reference sequence). The CDR3 length is 13 residues. For the CDR3, the DNA is TGCAGTGCTAGAGCGGGGGCTAATGAAAAACTGTTTTTT. It encodes CSARAGANEKLFF.

This clonotype was counted many times. The chain uses TRBV5-1 and TRBJ2-7; D remains ambiguous. Trimming removed 0 bases from V and 3 bases from J, with 7 bases in between. This CDR3 has 13 residues. Germline V lookup: CDR1 SGHRS, CDR2 YFSETQ. DNA of the CDR3: TGCGCCAGCAGCTTGGATGGGGTCTACGAGCAGTACTTC. Translating gives CASSLDGVYEQYF.

The rearrangement uses TRBV4-1 and TRBJ2-5, with TRBD2 as a possible D gene (6 bases). CDR1 MGHRA and CDR2 YSYEKL come from the germline V gene. V was pared by 2 bases and J by 0 bases, with 16 bases between. This CDR3 is 17 amino acids long. The CDR3 protein is CASSQFQAGTYQETQYF. The CDR3 DNA reads TGCGCCAGCAGCCAATTTCAGGCGGGGACGTACCAAGAGACCCAGTACTTC.

The sample holds one count of this clonotype. Sequence at one end of the junction differs from germline and may be a read error. Here the CDR3 reads CASSARLAGGGDTQYF. The CDR3 DNA reads TGTGCCAGCAGTGCCCGACTAGCGGGGGGGGGAGATACGCAGTATTTC. The chain employs TRBV6-1 and TRBJ2-3; 14 bases map to TRBD2. The CDR3 runs to 16 residues. Germline V lookup: CDR1 MNHNS, CDR2 SASEGT.

The gene calls are TRBV5-1 and TRBJ2-7, with TRBD1 as a possible D gene (5 bases). Trimming left V 0 bases short and J 3 bases short, with 13 bases between. Germline loops: CDR1 SGHRS, CDR2 YFSETQ. The CDR3 runs 15 residues. The chain's CDR3 is CASSLEGRVRYEQYF. The CDR3 bases are TGCGCCAGCAGCTTGGAGGGCAGGGTACGCTACGAGCAGTACTTC.

The chain is built from TRBV20-1 and TRBJ2-1, with TRBD2 identical over 12 bases. The CDR3 runs to 16 residues. Germline assignment: CDR1 DFQATT and CDR2 SNEGSKA (reference sequence). V shed 5 bases, J shed 4 bases, and the junction held 9 bases outside the gene matches. Here the CDR3 reads CSAALGLAGSYNEQFF. DNA for the CDR3: TGCAGTGCTGCCCTGGGACTAGCGGGTTCTTACAATGAGCAGTTCTTC.

The chain carries TRBV2 and TRBJ2-6; D gene uncertain. CDR1 SNHLY and CDR2 FYNNEI come from the germline V gene. The V end lost 4 bases, the J end lost 4 bases, and 11 bases lay between the germline ends. The CDR3 sequence is 15 residues long. CDR3 in amino acids: CASSALRQGANVLTF. In nucleotides, the CDR3 is TGTGCCAGCAGTGCTTTAAGGCAAGGGGCCAACGTCCTGACTTTC.

The chain uses TRBV7-2 and TRBJ2-3; a weak D match, TRBD2 (5 bases). The germline CDR1 and CDR2 sequences are SGHTA and FQGNSA. This CDR3 comprises 14 residues. Trimming removed 5 bases from V and 6 bases from J, with 15 bases in between. The CDR3 region is CASSPLVGFDTQYF. In DNA, the CDR3 is TGTGCCAGCAGCCCACTAGTGGGGTTCGATACGCAGTATTTT. Filled out from reference TRBV7-2 and TRBJ2-3, the complete variable domain reads GAGVSQSPSNKVTEKGKDVELRCDPISGHTALYWYRQSLGQGLEFLIYFQGNSAPDKSGLPSDRFSAERTGGSVSTLTIQRTQQEDSAVYLCASSPLVGFDTQYFGPGTRLTVL.